This entry lists 19 T cell receptor beta chains sequenced from one sample in a study of identical twins. TCRdb re-derived calls from the 5' RACE reads in MiXCR, one entry per CDR3 protein. The sample lists fewer than 650,000 distinct CDR3 sequences, under 8.5% occurring once. Another study also made use of these data, one on yellow fever vaccine responses in identical twins.

The sample comprised PBMCs. All receptors derive from a woman younger than 35 in good health.

This clonotype was counted many times. J is TRBJ2-1 and V is TRBV7-6; TRBD1 aligns across 7 bases. Germline lookup yields CDR1 SGHVS and CDR2 FNYEAQ. The CDR3 covers 14 residues. The V segment lost 3 bases and the J segment 4 bases; nucleotides outside the gene matches: 3. The CDR3 here is CASSFGTVYNEQFF. Written as DNA, the CDR3 is TGTGCCAGCAGCTTCGGGACAGTATACAATGAGCAGTTCTTC.

This clonotype was counted ten times or more. The chain is built from TRBV4-1 and TRBJ1-1, with 10 positions matching TRBD1. V was clipped by 3 bases and J by 4 bases; unmatched bases: 8. This CDR3 has 16 residues. CDR1 and CDR2 from the germline V gene are MGHRA and YSYEKL. In nucleotides, the CDR3 is TGCGCCAGCAGCCACTCGGACAGGGGGGGAATCACTGAAGCTTTCTTT. This codes for CASSHSDRGGITEAFF.

This clonotype was detected ten times or more. J is TRBJ1-1 and V is TRBV4-1, with a weak D call TRBD1 (5 bases). Trimming removed 0 bases at V and 10 bases at J, with 15 bases between. The CDR3 sequence is 14 residues long. CDR1 and CDR2 from the germline V gene are MGHRA and YSYEKL. In DNA form, the CDR3 reads TGCGCCAGCAGCCAAGATGGGGCCGGGGTGGGAGCTTTCTTT. It codes for CASSQDGAGVGAFF.

The sample holds many counts of this clonotype. This chain links TRBV12-3 or TRBV12-4 with TRBJ2-1; D gene unclear. The CDR3 runs 14 residues. V dropped 2 bases and J dropped 8 bases, with 13 bases sitting between them. The CDR3 coding sequence is TGTGCCAGCAGTTTACAGAATCAGTGGGATGAGCAGTTCTTC. Translation: CASSLQNQWDEQFF.

This clonotype was found many times. The limits of the CDR3 on the DNA are not certain, so only TCRdb's listed CDR3 is given. The rearrangement links TRBV28 to TRBJ1-3. Germline loops: CDR1 MDHEN, CDR2 SYDVKM. The CDR3 extends over 15 residues, inclusive of both ends. The CDR3 protein is CASSSSRASGNTIYF.

This clonotype was detected only a few times. The gene calls are TRBV24-1 and TRBJ2-1; weak D call: TRBD2 (5 bases). Between the trimmed V and J ends, which lost 3 bases and 0 bases, there was a span of 14 bases. The CDR3 runs to 17 residues. Germline V gives CDR1 KGHDR, CDR2 SFDVKD. The CDR3 region is CATSDSGSPHSYNEQFF. The CDR3, as DNA: TGTGCCACCAGTGATAGTGGGAGCCCTCACTCCTACAATGAGCAGTTCTTC.

At least ten counts were recorded for this clonotype. This sequence joins TRBV5-1 and TRBJ2-2; a possible D gene is TRBD1 (5 bases). V was trimmed by 2 bases and J by 3 bases, leaving 11 bases between them. The CDR3 is 15 residues long. From germline, CDR1 is SGHRS and CDR2 YFSETQ. In DNA form, the CDR3 reads TGCGCCAGCAGCTTCCTGGGGCCCGACACCGGGGAGCTGTTTTTT. It yields the protein CASSFLGPDTGELFF.

This clonotype was picked up many times. This rearrangement joins TRBV9 to TRBJ1-1; D remains unclear. Germline CDR1 and CDR2: SGDLS and YYNGEE. This CDR3 is built from 13 residues. Trimming took off 4 bases at V and 0 bases at J, with 7 bases between the two ends. The CDR3 DNA is TGTGCCAGCAGCCAACAAGTGAACACTGAAGCTTTCTTT. It yields the protein CASSQQVNTEAFF.

This clonotype has at least ten counts. The CDR3, as DNA: TGCGCCAGCAGCTTGGGCTCTAGCAGGCAGTTCTTC. The encoded protein is CASSLGSSRQFF. The chain couples TRBV5-1 to TRBJ2-1; maybe TRBD2 (5 bases). Germline-derived CDR1 and CDR2 are SGHRS and YFSETQ. The CDR3 loop spans 12 amino acids. V gave up 0 bases and J gave up 12 bases, with 10 bases separating them.

The V call is TRBV3-1, the J call TRBJ1-6, with a weak D call TRBD1 (5 bases). The V gene's germline CDR1 is LGHDT and CDR2 YNNKEL (reference sequence). V lost 3 bases to trimming and J lost 5 bases, with 8 bases between them. The CDR3 runs to 14 residues. CDR3 in DNA: TGTGCCAGCAGCCAGCCAGGGAATAATTCACCCCTCCACTTT. This codes for CASSQPGNNSPLHF.

The chain combines TRBV10-3 with TRBJ1-2, with D possibly matching TRBD1 (6 bases). This CDR3 is 17 amino acids long. V lost 4 bases and J lost 0, with 18 bases in between. CDR1 and CDR2 (germline): ENHRY, SYGVKD. The CDR3 reads CAISGQDSRSANYGYTF. The CDR3 nucleotides are TGTGCCATCAGTGGACAGGACAGCCGATCAGCTAACTATGGCTACACCTTC.

The table lists this clonotype with many counts. V and J are TRBV12-3 or TRBV12-4 and TRBJ2-4, with 7 positions matching TRBD2. The junction had 1 base not matched to a gene; V was cut back by 3 bases and J by 2 bases. CDR3 size: 14 residues. The DNA for the CDR3 is TGTGCCAGCAGTTTCGGGGGGACCAAAAACATTCAGTACTTC. Translating gives CASSFGGTKNIQYF.

This clonotype was found a few times. V and J are TRBV4-1 and TRBJ2-2; weak D call: TRBD2 (6 bases). Germline CDR1 and CDR2: MGHRA and YSYEKL. This CDR3 region has 17 residues. V shed 0 bases and J shed 3 bases, with 14 bases lying between them. The CDR3 region has the DNA TGCGCCAGCAGCCAAGATATGACCGGGGGTTACACCGGGGAGCTGTTTTTT. It specifies CASSQDMTGGYTGELFF.

This clonotype has just a few counts. The chain carries TRBV3-1 and TRBJ2-5; 14 bases are shared with TRBD2. After removal of 6 bases from V and 2 bases from J, the junction contained 11 bases not matched to a gene. CDR3 length: 18 amino acids. CDR1 LGHDT and CDR2 YNNKEL come from the germline V gene (reference sequence). The CDR3 here is CASRKTGTSGGLQETQYF. In nucleotides, the CDR3 is TGTGCCAGCAGAAAAACCGGGACTAGCGGGGGACTACAAGAGACCCAGTACTTC.

The chain is built from TRBV11-1 and TRBJ2-1, with D possibly matching TRBD2 (6 bases). V lost 0 bases and J 0 bases, leaving 15 bases between the germline ends. Germline values: CDR1 SGHAT, CDR2 FQDESV (reference sequence). CDR3 length equals 18 residues. As DNA, the CDR3 is TGTGCCAGCAGCTTAGCCGATAGCGGTCCGAGCTCCTACAATGAGCAGTTCTTC. This sequence encodes CASSLADSGPSSYNEQFF.

This chain joins TRBV24-1 and TRBJ2-7; D unresolved. Germline values: CDR1 KGHDR, CDR2 SFDVKD. Trimming stripped 4 bases from V and 6 bases from J, with 12 bases between. The length of the CDR3 is 13 residues. The CDR3 DNA is TGTGCCACCAGTGACGAACCTTGGCGCGAGCAGTACTTC. Amino acid sequence: CATSDEPWREQYF.

Concerning this clonotype itself: This may be a read error: a much more frequent sequence differs by one nucleotide. The DNA of the CDR3 is TGTGCCAACAGCTTTAGGGGATCGGAGACCCAGTACTTC. Translated, it gives CANSFRGSETQYF. The chain combines TRBV7-2 with TRBJ2-5, with D perhaps matching TRBD1 (5 bases). The CDR3 runs to 13 residues. Germline assignment: CDR1 SGHTA and CDR2 FQGNSA.

V is TRBV15 and J is TRBJ2-7; 8 bases are a match to TRBD1. V shed 3 bases, J shed 4 bases, and the junction held 5 bases outside the gene matches. Germline assignment: CDR1 LNHNV and CDR2 YYDKDF (reference sequence). The CDR3 sequence is 14 residues long. The CDR3 here is CATSSRDRRYEQYF. CDR3 DNA sequence: TGTGCCACCAGCAGCCGGGACAGGAGGTACGAGCAGTACTTC. The full variable domain, completed using reference TRBV15 and TRBJ2-7, is DAMVIQNPRYQVTQFGKPVTLSCSQTLNHNVMYWYQQKSSQAPKLLFHYYDKDFNNEADTPDNFQSRRPNTSFCFLDIRSPGLGDTAMYLCATSSRDRRYEQYFGPGTRLTVT.

This clonotype has more than one count but fewer than ten. This chain joins TRBV7-9 and TRBJ1-1, with D unresolved. V was trimmed by 1 base and J by 1 base, leaving 10 bases between them. CDR3 length: 15 amino acids. Germline assignment: CDR1 SEHNR and CDR2 FQNEAQ (reference sequence). CDR3 coding DNA: TGTGCCAGCAGCTTAGATGGTTCGGGGAACACTGAAGCTTTCTTT. Amino acid sequence: CASSLDGSGNTEAFF.